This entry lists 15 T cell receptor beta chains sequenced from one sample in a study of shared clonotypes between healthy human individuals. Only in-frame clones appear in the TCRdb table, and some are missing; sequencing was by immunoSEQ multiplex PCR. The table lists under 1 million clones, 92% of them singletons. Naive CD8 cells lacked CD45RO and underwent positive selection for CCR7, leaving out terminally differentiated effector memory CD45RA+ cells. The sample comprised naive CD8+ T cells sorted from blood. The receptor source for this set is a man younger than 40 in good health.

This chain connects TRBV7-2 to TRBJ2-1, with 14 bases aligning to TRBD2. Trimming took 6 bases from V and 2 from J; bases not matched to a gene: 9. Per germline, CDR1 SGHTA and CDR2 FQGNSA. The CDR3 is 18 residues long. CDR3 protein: CASRRWTSGRSAYNEQFF. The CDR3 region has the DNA TGTGCCAGCAGAAGATGGACTAGCGGGAGGAGCGCCTACAATGAGCAGTTCTTC. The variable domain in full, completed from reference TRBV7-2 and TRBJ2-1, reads GAGVSQSPSNKVTEKGKDVELRCDPISGHTALYWYRQSLGQGLEFLIYFQGNSAPDKSGLPSDRFSAERTGGSVSTLTIQRTQQEDSAVYLCASRRWTSGRSAYNEQFFGPGTRLTVL.

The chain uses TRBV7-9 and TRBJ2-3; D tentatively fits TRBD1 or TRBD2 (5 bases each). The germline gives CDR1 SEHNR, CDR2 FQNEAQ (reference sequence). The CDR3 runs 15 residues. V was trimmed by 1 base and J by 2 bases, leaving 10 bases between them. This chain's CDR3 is CASSLERDPTDTQYF. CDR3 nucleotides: TGTGCCAGCAGCTTAGAGAGGGACCCCACAGATACGCAGTATTTT. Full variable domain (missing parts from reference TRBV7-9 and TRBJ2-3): DTGVSQNPRHKITKRGQNVTFRCDPISEHNRLYWYRQTLGQGPEFLTYFQNEAQLEKSRLLSDRFSAERPKGSFSTLEIQRTEQGDSAMYLCASSLERDPTDTQYFGPGTRLTVL.

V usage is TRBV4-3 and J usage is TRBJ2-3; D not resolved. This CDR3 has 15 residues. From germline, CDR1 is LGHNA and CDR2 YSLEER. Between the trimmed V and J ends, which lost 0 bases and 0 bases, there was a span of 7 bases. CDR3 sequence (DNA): TGCGCCAGCAGCCAAGACTGGCCTAGCACAGATACGCAGTATTTT. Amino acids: CASSQDWPSTDTQYF.

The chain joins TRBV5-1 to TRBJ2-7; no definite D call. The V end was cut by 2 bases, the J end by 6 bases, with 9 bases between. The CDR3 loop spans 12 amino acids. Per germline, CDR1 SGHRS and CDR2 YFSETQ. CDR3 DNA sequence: TGCGCCAGCAGCTTACCGGGCTTCGAGCAGTACTTC. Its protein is CASSLPGFEQYF. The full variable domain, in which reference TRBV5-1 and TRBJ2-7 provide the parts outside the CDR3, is KAGVTQTPRYLIKTRGQQVTLSCSPISGHRSVSWYQQTPGQGLQFLFEYFSETQRNKGNFPGRFSGRQFSNSRSEMNVSTLELGDSALYLCASSLPGFEQYFGPGTRLTVT.

In DNA, the CDR3 is TGTGCCAGCAGGGAGGCTAGCGGACTACGAGCCTACGAGCAGTACTTC. As protein: CASREASGLRAYEQYF. The chain joins TRBV28 to TRBJ2-7; 7 positions match TRBD2. The J segment lost 2 bases and the V segment lost 6 bases, leaving 13 bases of the junction unmatched. The V gene's germline CDR1 is MDHEN and CDR2 SYDVKM. CDR3 length equals 16 residues.

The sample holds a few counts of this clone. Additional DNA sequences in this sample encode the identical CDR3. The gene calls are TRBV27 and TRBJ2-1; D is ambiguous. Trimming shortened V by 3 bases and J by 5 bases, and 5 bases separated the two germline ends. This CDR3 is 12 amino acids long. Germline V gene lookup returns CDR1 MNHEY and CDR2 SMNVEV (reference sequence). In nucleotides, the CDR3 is TGTGCCAGCAGTTTTGGCGACAATGAGCAGTTCTTC. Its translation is CASSFGDNEQFF.

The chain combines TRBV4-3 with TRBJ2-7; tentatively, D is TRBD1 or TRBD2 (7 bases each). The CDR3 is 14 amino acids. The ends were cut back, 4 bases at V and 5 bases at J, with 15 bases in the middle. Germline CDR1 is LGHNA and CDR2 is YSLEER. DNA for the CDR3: TGCGCCAGCAGCCTAGCGGGCAGGGGGAACGAGCAGTACTTC. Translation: CASSLAGRGNEQYF.

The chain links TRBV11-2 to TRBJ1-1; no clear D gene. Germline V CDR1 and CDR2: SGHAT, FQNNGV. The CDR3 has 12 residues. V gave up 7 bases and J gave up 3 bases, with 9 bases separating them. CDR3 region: CASKRSYTEAFF. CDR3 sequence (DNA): TGTGCCAGCAAGCGCAGCTACACTGAAGCTTTCTTT.

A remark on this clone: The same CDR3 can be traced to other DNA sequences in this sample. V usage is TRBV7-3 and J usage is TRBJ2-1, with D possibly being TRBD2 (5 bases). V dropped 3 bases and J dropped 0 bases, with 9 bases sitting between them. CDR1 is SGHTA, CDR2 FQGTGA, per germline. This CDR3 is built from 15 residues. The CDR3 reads CASSLYGSSYNEQFF. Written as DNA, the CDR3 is TGTGCCAGCAGCTTGTATGGGAGCTCCTACAATGAGCAGTTCTTC. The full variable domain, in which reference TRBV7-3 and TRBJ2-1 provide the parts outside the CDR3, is GAGVSQTPSNKVTEKGKYVELRCDPISGHTALYWYRQSLGQGPEFLIYFQGTGAADDSGLPNDRFFAVRPEGSVSTLKIQRTERGDSAVYLCASSLYGSSYNEQFFGPGTRLTVL.

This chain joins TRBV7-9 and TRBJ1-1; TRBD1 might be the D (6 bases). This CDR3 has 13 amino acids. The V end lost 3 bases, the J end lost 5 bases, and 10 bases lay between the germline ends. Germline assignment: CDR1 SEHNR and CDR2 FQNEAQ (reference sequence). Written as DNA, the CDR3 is TGTGCCAGCAGCTTCACAGGGTTGACTGAAGCTTTCTTT. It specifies CASSFTGLTEAFF.

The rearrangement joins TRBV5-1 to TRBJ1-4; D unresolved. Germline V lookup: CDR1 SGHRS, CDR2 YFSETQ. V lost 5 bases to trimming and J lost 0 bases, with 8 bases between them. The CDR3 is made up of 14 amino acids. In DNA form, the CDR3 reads TGCGCCAGCAGGAGGGAGCCAACTAATGAAAAACTGTTTTTT. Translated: CASRREPTNEKLFF.

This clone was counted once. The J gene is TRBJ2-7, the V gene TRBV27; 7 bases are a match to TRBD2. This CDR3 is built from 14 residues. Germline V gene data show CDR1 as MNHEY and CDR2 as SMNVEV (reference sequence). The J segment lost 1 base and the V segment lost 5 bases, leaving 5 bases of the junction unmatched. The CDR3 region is CASSASGTSYEQYF. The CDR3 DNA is TGTGCCAGCAGTGCCAGCGGGACTTCCTACGAGCAGTACTTC.

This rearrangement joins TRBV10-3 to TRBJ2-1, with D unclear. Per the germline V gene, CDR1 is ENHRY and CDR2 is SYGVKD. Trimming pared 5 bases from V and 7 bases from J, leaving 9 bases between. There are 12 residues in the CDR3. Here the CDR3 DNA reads TGTGCCATCAGTAGCACAGTAAATGAGCAGTTCTTC. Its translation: CAISSTVNEQFF.

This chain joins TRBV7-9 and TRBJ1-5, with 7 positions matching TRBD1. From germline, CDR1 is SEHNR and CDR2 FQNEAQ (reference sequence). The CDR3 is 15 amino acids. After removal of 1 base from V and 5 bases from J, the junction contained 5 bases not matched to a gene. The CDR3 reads CASSLETGRDQPQHF. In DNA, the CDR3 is TGTGCCAGCAGCTTAGAGACAGGGAGGGATCAGCCCCAGCATTTT.

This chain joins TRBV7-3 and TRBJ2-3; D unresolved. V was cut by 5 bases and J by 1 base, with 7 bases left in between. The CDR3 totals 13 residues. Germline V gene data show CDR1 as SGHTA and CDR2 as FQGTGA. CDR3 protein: CASSVDRTDTQYF. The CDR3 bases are TGTGCCAGCAGCGTGGACCGCACAGATACGCAGTATTTT.